A selection of T cell receptor beta chains follows, all from one sample in a study of OX40 agonist ivuxolimab in advanced cancers. Assay: immunoSEQ multiplex PCR; the TCRdb copy retains only in-frame clones and omits some. The sample records 65,000 to 90,000 clones, around 90% being singletons. The starting material was CD4+ or CD8+ T cells sorted from blood, obtained in a trial of the OX40 agonist ivuxolimab. These receptors all come from an adult with an advanced solid tumor such as melanoma, head and neck, liver or kidney cancer. Each CDR3 is given with its conserved first and last residue. Each record gives: V gene, clone size, D gene, J gene, CDR3 protein, CDR3 DNA. A D gene is named only where the DNA matches it firmly. Only some rows state a clone size, as once, few, many or a class for expanded clones.

>TRBV5-1|once|TRBD1|TRBJ2-7
CASSSGTGPYEQYF
TGCGCCAGCAGCTCAGGGACAGGTCCCTACGAGCAGTACTTC
>TRBV7-2|.|.|TRBJ2-7
CASSLSQGPYEQYF
TGTGCCAGCAGCCTGTCACAGGGTCCCTACGAGCAGTACTTC
>TRBV5-4|.|.|TRBJ2-3
CASSSIDTQYF
TGTGCCAGCAGCTCTATTGATACGCAGTATTTT
>TRBV7-9|once|.|TRBJ1-4
CASSPGVNNEKLFF
TGTGCCAGCAGCCCCGGGGTCAACAATGAAAAACTGTTTTTT
>TRBV11-2|once|.|TRBJ2-7
CASSPQRAYSYEQYF
TGTGCCAGCAGCCCCCAGCGGGCCTACTCCTACGAGCAGTACTTC
>TRBV5-5|.|TRBD1|TRBJ2-7
CASSPQQGTPYEQYF
TGTGCCAGCAGCCCGCAACAGGGGACCCCCTACGAGCAGTACTTC
>TRBV18|.|.|TRBJ2-5
CASSPLAAGETQYF
TGTGCCAGCTCACCACTAGCAGCGGGAGAGACCCAGTACTTC
>TRBV5-1|.|TRBD1|TRBJ2-2
CASTLYSQGAPGELFF
TGCGCCAGCACCTTGTATTCGCAGGGGGCCCCCGGGGAGCTGTTTTTT
>TRBV18|.|.|TRBJ2-7
CASSPPAVREQYF
TGTGCCAGCTCACCACCGGCAGTACGGGAGCAGTACTTC
>TRBV18|.|.|TRBJ2-1
CASSPPEGNEQFF
TGTGCCAGCTCACCCCCGGAGGGAAATGAGCAGTTCTTC
>TRBV5-1|.|TRBD2|TRBJ2-1
CASSLGTSGSYNEQFF
TGCGCCAGCAGCTTGGGGACTAGCGGATCCTACAATGAGCAGTTCTTC
>TRBV5-1|.|TRBD1|TRBJ2-1
CASSLGATGSYNEQFF
TGCGCCAGCAGCTTGGGAGCGACAGGGTCCTACAATGAGCAGTTCTTC
>TRBV7-9|.|TRBD1|TRBJ1-2
CASSFVQGARIYGYTF
TGTGCCAGCAGCTTCGTGCAGGGGGCTCGAATTTATGGCTACACCTTC
>TRBV29-1|.|.|TRBJ2-5
CSVEPKETQYF
TGCAGCGTTGAACCTAAAGAGACCCAGTACTTC
>TRBV2|.|.|TRBJ2-5
CASRVGTAGTQYF
TGTGCCAGCAGGGTCGGGACCGCCGGGACCCAGTACTTC
>TRBV19|.|.|TRBJ2-6
CATTTGSGANVLTF
TGTGCCACCACCACAGGATCTGGGGCCAACGTCCTGACTTTC
>TRBV2|.|.|TRBJ2-5
CASKVTLSAETQYF
TGTGCCAGCAAGGTAACTCTTTCGGCGGAGACCCAGTACTTC
>TRBV19|.|TRBD1|TRBJ2-4
CASRKMGQGNSKNIQYF
TGTGCCAGTAGGAAAATGGGACAGGGGAACAGCAAAAACATTCAGTACTTC
>TRBV28|.|.|TRBJ2-6
CASSTDRVLRSSGANVLTF
TGTGCCAGCAGCACAGACCGGGTCCTCCGAAGCTCTGGGGCCAACGTCCTGACTTTC
>TRBV5-6|once|.|TRBJ2-7
CASNWRAGLYEQYF
TGTGCCAGCAACTGGAGGGCAGGGTTGTACGAGCAGTACTTC
>TRBV7-2|.|TRBD1|TRBJ2-7
CASSLAWTGGYEQYF
TGTGCCAGCAGCTTAGCTTGGACAGGGGGCTACGAGCAGTACTTC
>TRBV28|.|TRBD2|TRBJ2-3
CASRFLAAGTGTQYF
TGTGCCAGCAGGTTCCTAGCGGCTGGCACGGGTACGCAGTATTTT
>TRBV18|.|.|TRBJ2-3
CASSPRQAPGDTQYF
TGTGCCAGCTCACCAAGACAGGCCCCGGGGGATACGCAGTATTTT
>TRBV5-1|.|.|TRBJ2-5
CASSLNRAVQETQYF
TGCGCCAGCAGCTTGAATAGGGCAGTCCAAGAGACCCAGTACTTC
>TRBV11-3|.|TRBD2|TRBJ2-3
CASSLGLAGGSDTQYF
TGTGCCAGCAGCCTGGGACTAGCGGGAGGGTCAGATACGCAGTATTTT
>TRBV28|.|.|TRBJ2-2
CASNDYANTGELFF
TGTGCCAGCAACGACTACGCGAACACCGGGGAGCTGTTTTTT
>TRBV5-1|once|TRBD2|TRBJ2-3
CASSSGAGGPGDTQYF
TGCGCCAGCAGCTCCGGGGCGGGAGGGCCGGGAGATACGCAGTATTTT
>TRBV7-9|.|.|TRBJ2-6
CASSRLGSGANVLTF
TGTGCCAGCAGCCGTCTTGGGTCTGGGGCCAACGTCCTGACTTTC
>TRBV11-2|once|.|TRBJ1-1
CASSLGQLLRDTEAFF
TGTGCCAGCAGCCTCGGACAACTCTTGCGGGACACTGAAGCTTTCTTT
>TRBV19|.|.|TRBJ2-1
CASSRGGGAELGNEQFF
TGTGCCAGTAGTAGAGGGGGGGGAGCGGAGTTGGGCAATGAGCAGTTCTTC
>TRBV30|.|TRBD1|TRBJ1-1
CAYYRGRLTEAFF
TGTGCCTACTACAGGGGTAGGTTAACTGAAGCTTTCTTT
>TRBV28|.|TRBD2|TRBJ2-1
CASSTPGLVGRYEQFF
TGTGCCAGCAGTACACCGGGACTAGTCGGGCGGTATGAGCAGTTCTTC
>TRBV29-1|.|.|TRBJ1-4
CSVEVGRDREKLFF
TGCAGCGTTGAAGTCGGCAGGGATCGTGAAAAACTGTTTTTT
>TRBV5-6|.|.|TRBJ2-3
CASSLQGDTQYF
TGTGCCAGCAGCTTGCAGGGAGATACGCAGTATTTT
>TRBV5-6|.|.|TRBJ2-5
CASSLGGEETQYF
TGTGCCAGCAGCTTGGGCGGGGAAGAGACCCAGTACTTC
>TRBV5-1|.|.|TRBJ1-1
CASAQQELGTEAFF
TGCGCCAGCGCACAGCAGGAGCTGGGGACTGAAGCTTTCTTT
>TRBV11-2|.|TRBD2|TRBJ2-1
CASSPLMTSGNEQFF
TGTGCCAGCAGCCCTCTGATGACTAGCGGCAATGAGCAGTTCTTC
>TRBV4-1|.|.|TRBJ2-7
CASSQGTLTYEQYF
TGCGCCAGCAGCCAAGGGACATTGACCTACGAGCAGTACTTC
>TRBV7-2|.|TRBD1|TRBJ1-5
CASSFGTGKNQPQHF
TGTGCCAGCAGCTTCGGGACAGGGAAAAATCAGCCCCAGCATTTT
>TRBV2|few|.|TRBJ2-1
CASRKTRGPQRQGNEQFF
TGTGCCAGCAGAAAAACGCGGGGGCCACAAAGGCAGGGCAATGAGCAGTTCTTC
>TRBV30|.|.|TRBJ2-4
CAWSMGNIQYF
TGTGCCTGGAGTATGGGGAACATTCAGTACTTC
>TRBV9|.|TRBD2|TRBJ2-1
CASSPRGTSGRAPYNEQFF
TGTGCCAGCAGCCCCAGGGGGACTAGCGGGAGGGCCCCTTACAATGAGCAGTTCTTC
>TRBV19|.|TRBD1|TRBJ1-5
CASTRGTGPRPQHF
TGTGCCAGTACCCGGGGGACAGGCCCTAGGCCCCAGCATTTT
>TRBV30|.|TRBD2|TRBJ2-1
CAWSLLAGDNEQFF
TGTGCCTGGAGTTTACTAGCGGGAGACAATGAGCAGTTCTTC
>TRBV11-2|.|.|TRBJ2-1
CASSSDGIKQFF
TGTGCCAGCAGCTCCGACGGGATAAAGCAGTTCTTC
>TRBV7-2|few|.|TRBJ2-1
CASSLSAVVGNEQFF
TGTGCCAGCAGCTTATCGGCGGTAGTCGGGAATGAGCAGTTCTTC
>TRBV20-1|.|.|TRBJ2-7
CSARRDEQYF
TGCAGTGCCCGTCGGGACGAGCAGTACTTC
>TRBV4-2|.|.|TRBJ2-3
CASSQDLGTDTQYF
TGTGCCAGCAGCCAAGATCTGGGCACAGATACGCAGTATTTT
>TRBV11-2|.|.|TRBJ2-7
CASSLDFRVEQYF
TGTGCCAGCAGCTTAGATTTCAGAGTCGAGCAGTACTTC
>TRBV7-8|.|TRBD1|TRBJ1-2
CASSLPGQGDYGYTF
TGTGCCAGCAGCTTACCCGGACAGGGGGACTATGGCTACACCTTC
>TRBV7-2|once|.|TRBJ2-7
CASSLIVAEQYF
TGTGCCAGCAGCCTCATAGTAGCCGAGCAGTACTTC
>TRBV2|.|TRBD2|TRBJ2-5
CASSEGLAGRETQYF
TGTGCCAGCAGTGAAGGACTAGCGGGACGAGAGACCCAGTACTTC